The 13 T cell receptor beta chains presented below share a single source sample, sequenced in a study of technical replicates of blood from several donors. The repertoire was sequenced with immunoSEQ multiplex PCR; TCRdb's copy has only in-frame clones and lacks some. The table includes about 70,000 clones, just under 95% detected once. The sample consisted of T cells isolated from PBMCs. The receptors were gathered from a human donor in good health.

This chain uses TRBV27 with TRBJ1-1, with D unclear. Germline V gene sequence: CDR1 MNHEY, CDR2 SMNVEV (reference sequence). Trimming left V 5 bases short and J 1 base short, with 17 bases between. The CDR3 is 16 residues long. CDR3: CASSVLLGAANTEAFF. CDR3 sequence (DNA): TGTGCCAGCAGTGTCCTCTTGGGAGCAGCGAACACTGAAGCTTTCTTT.

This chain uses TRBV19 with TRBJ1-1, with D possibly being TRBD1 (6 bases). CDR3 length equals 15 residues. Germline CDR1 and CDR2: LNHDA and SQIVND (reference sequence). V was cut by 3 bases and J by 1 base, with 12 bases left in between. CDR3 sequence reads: CASSIQKGGNTEAFF. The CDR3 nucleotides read TGTGCCAGTAGTATCCAGAAAGGGGGGAACACTGAAGCTTTCTTT.

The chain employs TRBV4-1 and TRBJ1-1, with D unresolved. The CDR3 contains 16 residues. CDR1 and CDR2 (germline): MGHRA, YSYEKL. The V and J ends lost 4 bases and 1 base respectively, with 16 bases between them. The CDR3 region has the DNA TGCGCCAGCAGCCTCCCTCGGCGGCCCCCGAACACTGAAGCTTTCTTT. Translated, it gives CASSLPRRPPNTEAFF.

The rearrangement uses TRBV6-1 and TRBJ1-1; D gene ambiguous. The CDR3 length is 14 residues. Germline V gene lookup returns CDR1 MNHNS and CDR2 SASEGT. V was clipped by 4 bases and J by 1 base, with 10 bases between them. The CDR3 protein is CASSGPTWNTEAFF. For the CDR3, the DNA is TGTGCCAGCAGTGGCCCGACTTGGAACACTGAAGCTTTCTTT.

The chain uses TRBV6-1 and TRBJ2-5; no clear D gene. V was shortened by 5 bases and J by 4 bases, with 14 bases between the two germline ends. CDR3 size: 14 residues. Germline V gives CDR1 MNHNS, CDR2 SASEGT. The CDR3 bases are TGTGCCAGCAGTTTTACCGCGTGGGCAGAGACCCAGTACTTC. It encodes CASSFTAWAETQYF.

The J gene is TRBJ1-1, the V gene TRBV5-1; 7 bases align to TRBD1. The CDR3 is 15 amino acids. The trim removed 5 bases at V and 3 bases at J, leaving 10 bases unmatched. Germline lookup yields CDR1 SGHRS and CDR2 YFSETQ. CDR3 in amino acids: CASRPLDRDHTEAFF. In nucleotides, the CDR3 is TGCGCCAGCAGACCCCTAGACAGGGATCACACTGAAGCTTTCTTT.

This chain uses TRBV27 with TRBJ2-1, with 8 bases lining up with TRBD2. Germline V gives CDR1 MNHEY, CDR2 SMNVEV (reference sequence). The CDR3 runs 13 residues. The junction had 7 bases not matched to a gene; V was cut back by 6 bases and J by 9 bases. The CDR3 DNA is TGTGCCAGCAGCCCCGCCCTAGCGGGTGAGCAGTTCTTC. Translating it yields CASSPALAGEQFF.

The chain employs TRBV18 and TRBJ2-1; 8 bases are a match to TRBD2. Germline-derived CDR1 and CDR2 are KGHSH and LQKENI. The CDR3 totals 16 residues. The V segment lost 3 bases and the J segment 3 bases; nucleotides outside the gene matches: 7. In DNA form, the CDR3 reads TGTGCCAGCTCACCCTCGGGGGGGAGACACTACAATGAGCAGTTCTTC. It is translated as CASSPSGGRHYNEQFF.

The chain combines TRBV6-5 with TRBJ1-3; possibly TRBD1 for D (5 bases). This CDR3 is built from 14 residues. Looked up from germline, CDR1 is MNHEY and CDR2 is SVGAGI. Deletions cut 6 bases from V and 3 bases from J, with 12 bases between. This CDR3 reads CASSPGPFGNTIYF. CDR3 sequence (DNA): TGTGCCAGCAGCCCAGGGCCGTTTGGAAACACCATATATTTT.

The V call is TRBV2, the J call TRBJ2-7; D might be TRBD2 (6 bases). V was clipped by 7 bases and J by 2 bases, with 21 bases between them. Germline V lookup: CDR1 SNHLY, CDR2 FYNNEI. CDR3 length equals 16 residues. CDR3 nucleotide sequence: TGTGCCAGCAACCCCGTTCTCGGGACTGAAGCCTACGAGCAGTACTTC. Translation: CASNPVLGTEAYEQYF.

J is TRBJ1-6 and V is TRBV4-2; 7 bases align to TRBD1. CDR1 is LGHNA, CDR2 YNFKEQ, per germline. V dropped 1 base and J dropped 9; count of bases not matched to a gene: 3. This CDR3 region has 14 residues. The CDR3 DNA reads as TGTGCCAGCAGCCAAGGACAGGGTGGTTCACCCCTCCACTTT. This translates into CASSQGQGGSPLHF.

DNA of the CDR3: TGTGCCAGCAGCCTGACAGGGGGGTCGACTAATGAAAAACTGTTTTTT. It specifies CASSLTGGSTNEKLFF. The V call is TRBV5-8, the J call TRBJ1-4; 9 positions match TRBD1. V lost 4 bases and J lost 2; bases outside the gene matches: 6. Germline V gives CDR1 SGHTS, CDR2 YDEGEE. CDR3 length: 16 amino acids.

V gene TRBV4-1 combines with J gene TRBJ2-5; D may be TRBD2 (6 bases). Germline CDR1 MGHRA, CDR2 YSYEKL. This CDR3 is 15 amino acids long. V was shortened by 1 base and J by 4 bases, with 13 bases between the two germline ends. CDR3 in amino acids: CASSQVPLALETQYF. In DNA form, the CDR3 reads TGCGCCAGCAGCCAAGTCCCACTAGCCTTAGAGACCCAGTACTTC.